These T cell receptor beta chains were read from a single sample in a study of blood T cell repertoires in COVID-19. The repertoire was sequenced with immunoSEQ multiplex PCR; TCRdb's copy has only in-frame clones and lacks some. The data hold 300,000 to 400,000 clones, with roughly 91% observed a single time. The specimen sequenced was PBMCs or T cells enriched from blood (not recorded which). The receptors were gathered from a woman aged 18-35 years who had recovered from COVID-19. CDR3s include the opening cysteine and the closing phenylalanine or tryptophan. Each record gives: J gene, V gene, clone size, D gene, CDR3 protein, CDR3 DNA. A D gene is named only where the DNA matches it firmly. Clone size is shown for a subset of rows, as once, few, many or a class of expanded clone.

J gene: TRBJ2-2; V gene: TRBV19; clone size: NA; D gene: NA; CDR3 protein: CASSTPRGKDTGELFF; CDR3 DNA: TGTGCCAGTAGTACCCCCAGGGGAAAAGACACCGGGGAGCTGTTTTTT
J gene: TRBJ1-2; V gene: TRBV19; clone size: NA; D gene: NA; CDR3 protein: CASSSGSWGYTF; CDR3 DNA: TGTGCCAGTAGTAGCGGGTCCTGGGGCTACACCTTC
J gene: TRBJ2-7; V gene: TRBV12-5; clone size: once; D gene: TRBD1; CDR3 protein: CASARQGASEQYF; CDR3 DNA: TGTGCTAGTGCCAGACAGGGGGCCAGCGAGCAGTACTTC
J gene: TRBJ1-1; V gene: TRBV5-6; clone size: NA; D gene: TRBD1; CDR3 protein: CASEGQGRAFF; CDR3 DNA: TGTGCCAGCGAAGGACAGGGTCGAGCTTTCTTT
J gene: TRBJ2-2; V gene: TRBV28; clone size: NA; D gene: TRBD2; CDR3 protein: CASSFRGGDTGELFF; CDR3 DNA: TGTGCCAGCAGTTTTCGGGGGGGAGACACCGGGGAGCTGTTTTTT
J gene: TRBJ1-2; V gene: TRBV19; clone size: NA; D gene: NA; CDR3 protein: CASIARDLHGYTF; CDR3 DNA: TGTGCCAGTATAGCCAGGGACTTGCATGGCTACACCTTC
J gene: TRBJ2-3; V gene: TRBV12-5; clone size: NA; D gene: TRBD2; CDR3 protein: CASGLVLGGGSTDTQYF; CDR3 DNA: TGTGCTAGTGGTTTGGTACTTGGGGGGGGGAGCACAGATACGCAGTATTTT
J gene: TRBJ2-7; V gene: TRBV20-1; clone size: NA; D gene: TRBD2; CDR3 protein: CSASPSGGAVEQYF; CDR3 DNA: TGCAGTGCTAGTCCTAGCGGGGGGGCAGTCGAGCAGTACTTC
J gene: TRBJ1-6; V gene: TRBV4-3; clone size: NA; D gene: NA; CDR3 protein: CASSQDWQATPLHF; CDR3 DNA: TGCGCCAGCAGCCAAGATTGGCAGGCCACACCCCTCCACTTT
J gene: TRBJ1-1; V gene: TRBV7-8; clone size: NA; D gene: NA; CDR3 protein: CASSPHTEAFF; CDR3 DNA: TGTGCCAGCAGCCCTCACACTGAAGCTTTCTTT
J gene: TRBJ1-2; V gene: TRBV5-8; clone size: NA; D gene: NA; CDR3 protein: CASSAPGSSGYGYTF; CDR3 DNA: TGTGCCAGCAGCGCCCCCGGGAGCAGTGGCTATGGCTACACCTTC
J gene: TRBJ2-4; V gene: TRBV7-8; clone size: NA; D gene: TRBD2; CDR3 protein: CASSPVDRGGNIQYF; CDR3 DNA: TGTGCCAGCAGCCCAGTAGATCGGGGGGGAAACATTCAGTACTTC
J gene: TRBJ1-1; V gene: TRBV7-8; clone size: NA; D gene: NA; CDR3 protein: CASSLIAEAFF; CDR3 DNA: TGTGCCAGCAGCTTAATCGCTGAAGCTTTCTTT
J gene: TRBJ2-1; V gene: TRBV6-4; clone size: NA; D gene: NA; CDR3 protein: CASSALGQNNEQFF; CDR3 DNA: TGTGCCAGCAGTGCGTTAGGACAGAACAATGAGCAGTTCTTC
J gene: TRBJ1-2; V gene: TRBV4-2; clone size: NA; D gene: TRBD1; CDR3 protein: CASSQGAGGEGYTF; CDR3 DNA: TGTGCCAGCAGCCAAGGGGCAGGGGGCGAAGGCTACACCTTC
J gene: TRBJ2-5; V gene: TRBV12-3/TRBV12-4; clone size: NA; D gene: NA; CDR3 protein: CASSLASVETQYF; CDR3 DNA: TGTGCCAGCAGTTTGGCTAGCGTTGAGACCCAGTACTTC
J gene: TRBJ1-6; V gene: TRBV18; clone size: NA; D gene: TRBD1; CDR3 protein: CASSLRGQGTLDSYNSPLHF; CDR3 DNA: TGTGCCAGCTCACTCCGTGGACAGGGAACCCTCGACTCCTATAATTCACCCCTCCACTTT
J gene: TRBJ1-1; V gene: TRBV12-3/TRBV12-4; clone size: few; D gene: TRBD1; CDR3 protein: CASSYRGRAEAFF; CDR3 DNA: TGTGCCAGCAGTTACAGGGGGCGGGCTGAAGCTTTCTTT
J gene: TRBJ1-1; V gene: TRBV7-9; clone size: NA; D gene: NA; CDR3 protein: CASSPPGVRNTEAFF; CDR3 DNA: TGTGCCAGCAGCCCTCCAGGGGTACGGAACACTGAAGCTTTCTTT
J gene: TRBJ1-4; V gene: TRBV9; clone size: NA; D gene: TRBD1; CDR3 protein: CASSLQGEAVEKLFF; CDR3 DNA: TGTGCCAGCAGCTTACAGGGGGAGGCGGTTGAAAAACTGTTTTTT
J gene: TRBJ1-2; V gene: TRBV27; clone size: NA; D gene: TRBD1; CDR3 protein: CASSLYTGGYGYTF; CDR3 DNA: TGTGCCAGCAGTTTGTACACAGGGGGCTATGGCTACACCTTC
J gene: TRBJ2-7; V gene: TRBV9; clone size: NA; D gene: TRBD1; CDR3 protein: CASSTGTGGIHEQYF; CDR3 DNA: TGTGCCAGCAGCACTGGGACAGGGGGCATCCACGAGCAGTACTTC
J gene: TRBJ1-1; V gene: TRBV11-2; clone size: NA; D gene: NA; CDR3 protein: CASSLEAYEAFF; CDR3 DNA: TGTGCCAGCAGCTTAGAAGCGTATGAAGCTTTCTTT
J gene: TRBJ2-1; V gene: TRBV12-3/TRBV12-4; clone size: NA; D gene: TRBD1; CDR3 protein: CASSLDRGLFF; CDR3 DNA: TGTGCCAGCAGTTTAGACAGGGGGCTTTTCTTC
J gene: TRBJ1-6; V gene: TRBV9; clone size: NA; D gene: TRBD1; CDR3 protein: CASRDQQGFRSPLHF; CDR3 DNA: TGTGCCAGCAGGGACCAACAGGGGTTCAGATCACCCCTCCACTTT
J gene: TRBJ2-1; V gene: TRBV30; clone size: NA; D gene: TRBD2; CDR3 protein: CAWTQGLGTYNEQFF; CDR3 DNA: TGTGCCTGGACCCAGGGACTAGGGACATACAATGAGCAGTTCTTC
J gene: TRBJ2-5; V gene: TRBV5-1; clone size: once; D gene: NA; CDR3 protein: CASSLMTHQETQYF; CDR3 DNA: TGCGCCAGCAGCTTGATGACTCACCAAGAGACCCAGTACTTC
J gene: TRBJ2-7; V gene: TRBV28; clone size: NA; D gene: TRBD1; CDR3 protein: CASHHRTGSYEQYF; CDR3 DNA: TGTGCCAGCCACCATCGGACAGGGAGCTACGAGCAGTACTTC
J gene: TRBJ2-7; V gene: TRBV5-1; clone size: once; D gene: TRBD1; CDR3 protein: CASSGLQGVKNEQYF; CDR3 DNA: TGCGCCAGCAGCGGGCTACAGGGGGTGAAGAACGAGCAGTACTTC
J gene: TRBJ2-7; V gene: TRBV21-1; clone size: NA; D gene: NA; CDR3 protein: CAPRCLPGQGDYEQYF; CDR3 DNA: TGTGCCCCTCGGTGCTTGCCGGGACAGGGAGACTACGAGCAGTACTTC
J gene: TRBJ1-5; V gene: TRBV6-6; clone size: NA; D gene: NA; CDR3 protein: CASSYSGQPSNQPQHF; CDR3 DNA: TGTGCCAGCAGTTACTCCGGACAACCTAGCAATCAGCCCCAGCATTTT
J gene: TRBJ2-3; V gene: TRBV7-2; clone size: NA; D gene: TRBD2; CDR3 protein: CASSFHLAGRGDTQYF; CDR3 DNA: TGTGCCAGCAGCTTTCACCTAGCGGGGCGGGGGGATACGCAGTATTTT
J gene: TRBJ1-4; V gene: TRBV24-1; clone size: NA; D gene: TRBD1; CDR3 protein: CATSGGGQGHGSLREKLFF; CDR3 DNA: TGTGCCACCAGTGGGGGGGGACAGGGGCACGGAAGTCTTCGTGAAAAACTGTTTTTT
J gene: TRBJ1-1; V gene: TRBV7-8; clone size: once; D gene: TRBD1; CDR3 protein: CASSLVSGRQGTEAFF; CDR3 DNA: TGTGCCAGCAGCTTAGTTTCGGGGAGACAGGGCACTGAAGCTTTCTTT
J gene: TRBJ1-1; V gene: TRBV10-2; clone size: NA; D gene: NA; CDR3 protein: CASSESPEAFF; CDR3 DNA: TGCGCCAGCAGTGAGAGCCCTGAAGCTTTCTTT
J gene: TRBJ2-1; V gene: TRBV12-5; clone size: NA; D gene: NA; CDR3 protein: CASGLKILEGDNEQFF; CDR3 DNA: TGTGCTAGTGGTTTGAAAATCCTCGAGGGAGACAATGAGCAGTTCTTC
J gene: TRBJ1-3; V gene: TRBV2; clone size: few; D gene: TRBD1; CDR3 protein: CASSRQGSGNTIYF; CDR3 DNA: TGTGCCAGCAGCAGACAGGGGTCGGGAAACACCATATATTTT
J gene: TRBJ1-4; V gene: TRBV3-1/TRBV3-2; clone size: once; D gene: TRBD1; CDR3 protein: CASSRGGRTAGIPNEKLFF; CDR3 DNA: TGTGCCAGCAGCCGAGGGGGCCGGACAGCAGGAATTCCTAATGAAAAACTGTTTTTT
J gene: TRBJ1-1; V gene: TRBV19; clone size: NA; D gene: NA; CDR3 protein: CASTVDGTEAFF; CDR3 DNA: TGTGCCAGTACCGTAGATGGCACTGAAGCTTTCTTT
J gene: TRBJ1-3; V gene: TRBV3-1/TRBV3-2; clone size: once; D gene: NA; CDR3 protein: CASSHIRRRGSGNTIYF; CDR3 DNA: TGTGCCAGCAGCCATATCCGGAGACGGGGCTCTGGAAACACCATATATTTT
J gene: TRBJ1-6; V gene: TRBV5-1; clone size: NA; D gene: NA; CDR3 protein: CASSLGTGKATSPLHF; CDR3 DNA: TGCGCCAGCAGCTTAGGAACGGGGAAAGCGACTTCACCCCTCCACTTT
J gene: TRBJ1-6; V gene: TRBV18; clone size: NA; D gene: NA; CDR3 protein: CASSTSRGGNSPLHF; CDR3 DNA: TGTGCCAGCTCTACATCCCGGGGAGGAAATTCACCCCTCCACTTT
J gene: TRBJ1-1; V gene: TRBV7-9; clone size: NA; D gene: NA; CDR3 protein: CASSLHTGLNTEAFF; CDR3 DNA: TGTGCCAGCAGCTTACACACAGGTCTGAACACTGAAGCTTTCTTT
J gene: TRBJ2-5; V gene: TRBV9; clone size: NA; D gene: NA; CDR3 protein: CASSVGGVETQYF; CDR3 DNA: TGTGCCAGCAGCGTAGGAGGTGTCGAGACCCAGTACTTC
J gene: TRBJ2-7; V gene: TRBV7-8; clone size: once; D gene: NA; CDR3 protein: CASSLELATNEQYF; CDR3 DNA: TGTGCCAGCAGCTTAGAATTAGCGACGAACGAGCAGTACTTC
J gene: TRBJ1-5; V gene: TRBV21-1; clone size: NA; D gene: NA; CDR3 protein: CALQGRGYRNQPQHF; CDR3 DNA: TGTGCTCTTCAAGGGAGGGGGTATCGCAATCAGCCCCAGCATTTT
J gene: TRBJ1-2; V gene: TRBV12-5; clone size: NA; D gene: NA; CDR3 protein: CASGFSSNYGYTF; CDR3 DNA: TGTGCTAGTGGTTTCTCCTCTAACTATGGCTACACCTTC
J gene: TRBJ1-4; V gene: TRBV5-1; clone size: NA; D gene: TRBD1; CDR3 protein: CASSIGQGSEKLFF; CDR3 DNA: TGCGCCAGCAGCATCGGACAGGGGTCGGAAAAACTGTTTTTT
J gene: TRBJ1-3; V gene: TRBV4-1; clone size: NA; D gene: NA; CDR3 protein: CASSQVIPISGNTIYF; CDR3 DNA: TGCGCCAGCAGCCAAGTTATCCCTATTTCTGGAAACACCATATATTTT
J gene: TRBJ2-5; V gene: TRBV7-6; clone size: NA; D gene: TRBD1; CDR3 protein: CASSRQGIQETQYF; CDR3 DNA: TGTGCCAGCAGCAGACAGGGGATCCAAGAGACCCAGTACTTC
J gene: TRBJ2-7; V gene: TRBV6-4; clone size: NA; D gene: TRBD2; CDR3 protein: CASSEQSSGASYEQYF; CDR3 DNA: TGTGCCAGCAGTGAACAGTCTAGCGGGGCCTCCTACGAGCAGTACTTC
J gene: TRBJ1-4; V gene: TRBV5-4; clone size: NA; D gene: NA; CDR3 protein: CASSSPAGRENEKLFF; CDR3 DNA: TGTGCCAGCAGCTCCCCTGCTGGGAGGGAAAATGAAAAACTGTTTTTT
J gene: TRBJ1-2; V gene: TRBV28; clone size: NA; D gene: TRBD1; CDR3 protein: CASSLKPIQGMRNYGYTF; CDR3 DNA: TGTGCCAGCAGTTTAAAACCAATACAGGGGATGAGGAACTATGGCTACACCTTC
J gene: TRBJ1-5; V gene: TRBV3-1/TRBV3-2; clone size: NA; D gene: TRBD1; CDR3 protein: CASSQGRAGTGSFGGRGQPQHF; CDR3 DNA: TGTGCCAGCAGCCAAGGGAGAGCCGGGACAGGAAGTTTTGGGGGACGGGGTCAGCCCCAGCATTTT
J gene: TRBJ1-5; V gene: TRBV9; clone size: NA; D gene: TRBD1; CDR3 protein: CASSPMGQVNQPQHF; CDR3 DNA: TGTGCCAGCAGCCCCATGGGACAGGTCAATCAGCCCCAGCATTTT
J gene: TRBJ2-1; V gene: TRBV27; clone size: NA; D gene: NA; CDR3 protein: CASSLFRVDSYNEQFF; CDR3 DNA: TGTGCCAGCAGTTTATTCCGAGTTGACTCCTACAATGAGCAGTTCTTC
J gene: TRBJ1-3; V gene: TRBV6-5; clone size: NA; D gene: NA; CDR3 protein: CASNGQSSGNTIYF; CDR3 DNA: TGTGCCAGCAACGGACAGAGCTCTGGAAACACCATATATTTT
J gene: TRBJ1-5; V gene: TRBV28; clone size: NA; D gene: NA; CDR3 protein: CASSLFRADQPQHF; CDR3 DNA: TGTGCCAGCAGTTTATTCAGGGCCGATCAGCCCCAGCATTTT
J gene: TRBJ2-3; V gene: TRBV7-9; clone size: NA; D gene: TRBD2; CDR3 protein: CACTASGGYTDTQYF; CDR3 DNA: TGTGCCTGTACGGCTAGCGGGGGTTACACAGATACGCAGTATTTT
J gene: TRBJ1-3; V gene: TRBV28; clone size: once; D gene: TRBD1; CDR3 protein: CASSLSRTGGSGNTIYF; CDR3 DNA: TGTGCCAGCAGTTTGTCCAGGACAGGGGGCTCTGGAAACACCATATATTTT